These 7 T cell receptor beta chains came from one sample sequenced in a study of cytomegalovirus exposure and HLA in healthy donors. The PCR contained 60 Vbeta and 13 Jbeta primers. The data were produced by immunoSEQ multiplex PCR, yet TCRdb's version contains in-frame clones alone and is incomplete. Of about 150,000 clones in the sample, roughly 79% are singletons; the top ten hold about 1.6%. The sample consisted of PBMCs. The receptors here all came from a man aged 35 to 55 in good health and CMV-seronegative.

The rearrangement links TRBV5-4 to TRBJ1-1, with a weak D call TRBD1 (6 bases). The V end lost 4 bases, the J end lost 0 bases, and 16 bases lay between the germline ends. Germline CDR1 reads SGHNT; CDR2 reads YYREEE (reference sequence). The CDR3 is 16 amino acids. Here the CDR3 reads CASSPRGGPMNTEAFF. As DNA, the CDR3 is TGTGCCAGCAGCCCGCGCGGGGGGCCGATGAACACTGAAGCTTTCTTT.

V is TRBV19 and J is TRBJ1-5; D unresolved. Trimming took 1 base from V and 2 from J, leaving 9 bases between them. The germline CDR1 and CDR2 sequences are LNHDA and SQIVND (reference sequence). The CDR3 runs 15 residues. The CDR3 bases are TGTGCCAGTAGTATAGGTGGGCAGGGCAATCAGCCCCAGCATTTT. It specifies CASSIGGQGNQPQHF.

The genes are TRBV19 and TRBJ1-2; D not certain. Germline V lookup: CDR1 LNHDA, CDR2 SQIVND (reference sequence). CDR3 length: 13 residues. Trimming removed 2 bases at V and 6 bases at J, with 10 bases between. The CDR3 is CASSITGGNGYTF. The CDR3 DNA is TGTGCCAGTAGTATAACCGGAGGGAATGGCTACACCTTC.

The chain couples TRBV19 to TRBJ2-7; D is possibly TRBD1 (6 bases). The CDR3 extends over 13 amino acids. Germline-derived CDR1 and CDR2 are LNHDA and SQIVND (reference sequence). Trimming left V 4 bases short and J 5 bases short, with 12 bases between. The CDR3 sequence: CASSRRTDNEQYF. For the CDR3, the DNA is TGTGCCAGTAGTAGGAGGACAGACAACGAGCAGTACTTC.

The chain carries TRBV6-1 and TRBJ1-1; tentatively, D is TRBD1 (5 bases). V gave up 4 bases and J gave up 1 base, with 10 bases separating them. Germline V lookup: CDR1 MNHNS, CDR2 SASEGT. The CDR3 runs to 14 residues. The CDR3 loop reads CASSGFGQNTEAFF. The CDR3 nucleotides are TGTGCCAGCAGTGGATTCGGACAGAACACTGAAGCTTTCTTT.

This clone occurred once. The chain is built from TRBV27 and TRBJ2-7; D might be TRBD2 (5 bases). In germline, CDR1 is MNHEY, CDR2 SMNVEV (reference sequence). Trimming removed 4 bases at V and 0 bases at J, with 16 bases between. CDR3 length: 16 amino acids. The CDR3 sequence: CASSSARLGSSYEQYF. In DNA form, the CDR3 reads TGTGCCAGCAGTTCCGCCCGCTTGGGGAGCTCCTACGAGCAGTACTTC.

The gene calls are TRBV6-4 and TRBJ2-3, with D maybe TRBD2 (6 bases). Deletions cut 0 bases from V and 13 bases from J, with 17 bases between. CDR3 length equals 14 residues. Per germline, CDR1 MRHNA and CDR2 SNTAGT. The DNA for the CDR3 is TGTGCCAGCAGTGACTCGGAGGGAACCTCTCCGGAGTATTTT. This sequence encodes CASSDSEGTSPEYF.